This note documents a single T cell receptor (beta chain) sequence. The antigen is not known. The table came from immunoSEQ multiplex PCR; TCRdb's copy has only in-frame clones and leaves some out. The sample contains about 4,500 clones, 71% of which appear only once. This sample was included in a study of immune cell composition in non-small cell lung cancer. The study's findings and limits: Overall clonality, unlike maximal tumour-associated clone frequency, did not predict TIL reactivity.

Normal lung was sampled as far from the tumour as possible, at least 3 cm. DNA was extracted from unsorted cell suspensions stored frozen. V was cut by 3 bases and J by 4 bases, with 15 bases left in between. CDR1 and CDR2 (germline): MDHEN, SYDVKM. CDR3 length: 15 residues. The gene calls are TRBV28 and TRBJ1-2; unclear D gene. Sequenced: non-adjacent lung tissue. This TCR was sampled from a human donor with non-small cell lung cancer. CDR3 in amino acids: CASSFSNRFGYGYTF. The CDR3 region has the DNA TGTGCCAGCAGTTTTAGTAATAGGTTTGGCTATGGCTACACCTTC.